This T cell receptor beta chain was retrieved from a study of cytomegalovirus exposure and HLA in healthy donors. PCR involved 60 Vbeta and 13 Jbeta primers. Repertoires were generated with immunoSEQ multiplex PCR, while TCRdb's copy carries only in-frame clones and drops some. The table lists roughly 200,000 clones, just over 75% of them singletons. Worth noting for this clone: Its target is not known.

Overall study findings and caveats: Most of the TCR beta V segments (in an earlier analysis) were productive either about 87% or about 30% of the time.

The CDR3 totals 20 residues. This sequence originates from a man between 18 and 35 years old in good health and CMV-seronegative. This sequence joins TRBV21-1 and TRBJ1-1. TRBV21-1 is a pseudogene. Source material: PBMCs. This chain's CDR3 is CASSKEANLGLGLNPSEAFF. CDR3 in DNA: TGTGCCAGCAGCAAAGAAGCCAACCTTGGACTGGGCCTGAACCCATCTGAAGCTTTCTTT.